Listed below are T cell receptor beta chains from one sample, sequenced in a study of OX40 agonist ivuxolimab in advanced cancers. Only in-frame clones appear in the TCRdb table, and some are missing; sequencing was by immunoSEQ multiplex PCR. The repertoire holds approximately 26,000 clones, with approximately 91% as singletons. Sample: CD4+ or CD8+ T cells sorted from blood, taken in a trial of the OX40 agonist ivuxolimab. The origin of the receptors is an adult with an advanced solid tumor such as melanoma, head and neck, liver or kidney cancer. CDR3s include the opening cysteine and the closing phenylalanine or tryptophan. D genes are given only for firm matches.

j_gene	len	d_gene	v_gene	CDR3aa	CDR3nt
TRBJ1-3	14	TRBD1	TRBV30	CAWLGTAAGNTIYF	TGTGCCTGGCTCGGGACAGCGGCTGGAAACACCATATATTTT
TRBJ1-6	13	NA	TRBV4-3	CASSQGVNSPLHF	TGCGCCAGCAGCCAGGGGGTGAATTCACCCCTCCACTTT
TRBJ1-2	16	NA	TRBV4-1	CASSQEGSGANYGYTF	TGCGCCAGCAGCCAAGAGGGGTCAGGCGCTAACTATGGCTACACCTTC
TRBJ2-7	13	TRBD1	TRBV7-2	CASRYQGAGEQYF	TGTGCCAGCAGATACCAGGGGGCGGGGGAGCAGTACTTC
TRBJ2-7	13	NA	TRBV10-2	CASSENRYYEQYF	TGCGCCAGCAGTGAGAACCGTTACTACGAGCAGTACTTC
TRBJ2-5	15	NA	TRBV7-3	CASSLQPGVGETQYF	TGTGCCAGCAGCTTACAGCCGGGAGTGGGAGAGACCCAGTACTTC
TRBJ1-3	15	NA	TRBV11-2	CASSRTRNSGNTIYF	TGTGCCAGCAGCCGCACACGGAACTCTGGAAACACCATATATTTT
TRBJ2-2	16	NA	TRBV5-6	CASSPYGGVNTGELFF	TGTGCCAGCAGCCCTTACGGGGGTGTGAACACCGGGGAGCTGTTTTTT
TRBJ2-7	14	TRBD2	TRBV9	CASSVSGGSYEQYF	TGTGCCAGCAGCGTGAGCGGGGGTTCCTACGAGCAGTACTTC
TRBJ2-1	14	NA	TRBV7-2	CASSPRDIYNEQFF	TGTGCCAGCAGCCCCCGGGACATCTACAATGAGCAGTTCTTC
TRBJ2-1	15	NA	TRBV7-6	CASSAGRTSGHEQFF	TGTGCCAGCAGCGCGGGACGTACCAGTGGCCATGAGCAGTTCTTC
TRBJ1-1	15	TRBD1	TRBV5-4	CASSPRDSMNTEAFF	TGTGCCAGCAGCCCCCGGGACAGCATGAACACTGAAGCTTTCTTT
TRBJ2-3	14	NA	TRBV5-4	CASSLAGQQDTQYF	TGTGCCAGCAGCTTGGCTGGACAGCAAGATACGCAGTATTTT
TRBJ2-5	13	NA	TRBV10-3	CAISPGAQETQYF	TGTGCCATCAGCCCAGGGGCCCAAGAGACCCAGTACTTC
TRBJ2-3	16	NA	TRBV5-1	CASSLVGTTSTDTQYF	TGCGCCAGCAGCTTGGTCGGAACTACTAGCACAGATACGCAGTATTTT
TRBJ2-1	21	TRBD2	TRBV29-1	CSVEGTDRLAGVFSSYNEQFF	TGCAGCGTTGAAGGGACGGATCGGCTAGCGGGAGTCTTTAGCTCCTACAATGAGCAGTTCTTC
TRBJ2-1	16	TRBD1	TRBV30	CAWSAIGTGGTNEQFF	TGTGCCTGGAGTGCAATCGGGACAGGGGGAACGAATGAGCAGTTCTTC
TRBJ2-7	17	NA	TRBV5-8	CASSLISSGFSSYEQYF	TGTGCCAGCAGCTTAATATCATCGGGATTTAGCTCCTACGAGCAGTACTTC
TRBJ2-5	15	TRBD1	TRBV11-2	CASSPGDRGLETQYF	TGTGCCAGCAGCCCTGGGGACAGGGGGCTAGAGACCCAGTACTTC
TRBJ2-5	15	NA	TRBV5-1	CASSLVVNPQETQYF	TGCGCCAGCAGCTTGGTTGTCAACCCTCAAGAGACCCAGTACTTC
TRBJ2-5	15	NA	TRBV9	CASSVGGGDQETQYF	TGTGCCAGCAGCGTAGGAGGGGGGGACCAAGAGACCCAGTACTTC
TRBJ2-7	14	NA	TRBV11-2	CASSFGGFWYEQYF	TGTGCCAGCAGCTTTGGAGGGTTTTGGTACGAGCAGTACTTC
TRBJ2-1	12	NA	TRBV4-1	CASSQDWGEQFF	TGCGCCAGCAGCCAAGATTGGGGGGAGCAGTTCTTC
TRBJ2-7	16	NA	TRBV19	CASTPSGTISSYEQYF	TGTGCCAGTACCCCTTCGGGGACAATAAGCTCCTACGAGCAGTACTTC
TRBJ2-2	15	TRBD1	TRBV29-1	CSVGGQGVGTGELFF	TGCAGCGTTGGTGGACAGGGGGTTGGTACCGGGGAGCTGTTTTTT
TRBJ2-4	14	TRBD1	TRBV2	CASSAGQPKNIQYF	TGTGCCAGCAGTGCGGGACAGCCAAAAAACATTCAGTACTTC